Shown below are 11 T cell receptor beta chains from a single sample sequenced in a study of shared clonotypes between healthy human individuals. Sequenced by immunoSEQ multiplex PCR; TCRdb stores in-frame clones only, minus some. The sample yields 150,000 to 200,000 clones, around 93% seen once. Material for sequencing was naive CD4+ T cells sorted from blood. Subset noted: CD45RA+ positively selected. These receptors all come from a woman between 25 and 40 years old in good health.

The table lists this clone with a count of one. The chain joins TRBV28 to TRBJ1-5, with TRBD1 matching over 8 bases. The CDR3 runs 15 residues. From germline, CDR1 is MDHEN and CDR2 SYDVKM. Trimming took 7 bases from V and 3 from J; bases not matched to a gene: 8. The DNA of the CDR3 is TGTGCCAGCACCCAGGGGGCTCGGGTCAATCAGCCCCAGCATTTT. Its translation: CASTQGARVNQPQHF.

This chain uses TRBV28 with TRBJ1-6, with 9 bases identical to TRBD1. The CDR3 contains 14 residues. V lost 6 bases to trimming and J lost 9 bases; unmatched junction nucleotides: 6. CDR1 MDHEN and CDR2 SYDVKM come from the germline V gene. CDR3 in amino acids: CASSSGTGISPLHF. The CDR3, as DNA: TGTGCCAGCAGCTCCGGGACAGGGATTTCACCCCTCCACTTT.

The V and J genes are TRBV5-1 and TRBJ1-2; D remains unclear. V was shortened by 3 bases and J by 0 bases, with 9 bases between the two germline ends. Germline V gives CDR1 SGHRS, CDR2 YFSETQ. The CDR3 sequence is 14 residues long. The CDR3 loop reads CASSYLLANYGYTF. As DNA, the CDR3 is TGCGCCAGCAGCTACCTCTTAGCTAACTATGGCTACACCTTC.

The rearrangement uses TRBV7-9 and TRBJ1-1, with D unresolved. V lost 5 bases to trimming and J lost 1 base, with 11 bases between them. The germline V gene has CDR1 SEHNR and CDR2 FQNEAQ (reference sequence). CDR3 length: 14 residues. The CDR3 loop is CASSRERKNTEAFF. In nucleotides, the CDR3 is TGTGCCAGCAGCCGAGAGAGGAAGAACACTGAAGCTTTCTTT.

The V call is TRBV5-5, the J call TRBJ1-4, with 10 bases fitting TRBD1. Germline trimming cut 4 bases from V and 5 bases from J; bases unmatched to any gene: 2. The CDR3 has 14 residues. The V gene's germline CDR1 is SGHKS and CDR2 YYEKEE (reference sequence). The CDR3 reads CASSGTGENEKLFF. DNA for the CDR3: TGTGCCAGCAGCGGGACAGGGGAGAATGAAAAACTGTTTTTT. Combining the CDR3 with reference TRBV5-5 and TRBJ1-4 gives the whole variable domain DAGVTQSPTHLIKTRGQQVTLRCSPISGHKSVSWYQQVLGQGPQFIFQYYEKEERGRGNFPDRFSARQFPNYSSELNVNALLLGDSALYLCASSGTGENEKLFFGSGTQLSVL.

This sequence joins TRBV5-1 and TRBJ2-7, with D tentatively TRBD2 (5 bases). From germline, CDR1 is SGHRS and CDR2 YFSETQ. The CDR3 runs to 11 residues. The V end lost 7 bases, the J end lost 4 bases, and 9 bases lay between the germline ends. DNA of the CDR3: TGCGCCAGCCCGGACTCATACGAGCAGTACTTC. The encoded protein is CASPDSYEQYF. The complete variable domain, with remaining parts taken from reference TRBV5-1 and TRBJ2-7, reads KAGVTQTPRYLIKTRGQQVTLSCSPISGHRSVSWYQQTPGQGLQFLFEYFSETQRNKGNFPGRFSGRQFSNSRSEMNVSTLELGDSALYLCASPDSYEQYFGPGTRLTVT.

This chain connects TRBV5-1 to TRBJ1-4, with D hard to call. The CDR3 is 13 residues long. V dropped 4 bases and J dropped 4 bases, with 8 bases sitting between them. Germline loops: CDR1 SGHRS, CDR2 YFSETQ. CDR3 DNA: TGCGCCAGCAGCATTAGGAGTAATGAAAAACTGTTTTTT. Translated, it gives CASSIRSNEKLFF. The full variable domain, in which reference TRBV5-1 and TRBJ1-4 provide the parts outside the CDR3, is KAGVTQTPRYLIKTRGQQVTLSCSPISGHRSVSWYQQTPGQGLQFLFEYFSETQRNKGNFPGRFSGRQFSNSRSEMNVSTLELGDSALYLCASSIRSNEKLFFGSGTQLSVL.

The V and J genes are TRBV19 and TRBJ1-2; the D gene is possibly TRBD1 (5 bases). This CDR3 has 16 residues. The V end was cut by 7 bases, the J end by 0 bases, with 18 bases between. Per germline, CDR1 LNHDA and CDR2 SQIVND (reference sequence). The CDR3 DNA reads TGTGCCAGTACCGAGTCACAGGCGTTAGCTAACTATGGCTACACCTTC. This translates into CASTESQALANYGYTF. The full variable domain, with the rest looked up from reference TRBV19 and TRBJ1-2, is DGGITQSPKYLFRKEGQNVTLSCEQNLNHDAMYWYRQDPGQGLRLIYYSQIVNDFQKGDIAEGYSVSREKKESFPLTVTSAQKNPTAFYLCASTESQALANYGYTFGSGTRLTVV.

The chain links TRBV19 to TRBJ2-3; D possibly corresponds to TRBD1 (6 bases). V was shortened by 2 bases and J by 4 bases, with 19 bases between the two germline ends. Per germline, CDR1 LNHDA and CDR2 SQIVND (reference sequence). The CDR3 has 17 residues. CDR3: CASSIWTDKRRADTQYF. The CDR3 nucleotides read TGTGCCAGTAGTATATGGACAGACAAGCGAAGGGCAGATACGCAGTATTTT.

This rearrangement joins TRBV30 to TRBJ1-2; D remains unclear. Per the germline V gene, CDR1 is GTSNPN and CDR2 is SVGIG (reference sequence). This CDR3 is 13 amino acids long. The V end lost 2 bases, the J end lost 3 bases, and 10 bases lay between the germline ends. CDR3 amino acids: CAWSRPGDYGYTF. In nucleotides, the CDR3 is TGTGCCTGGAGTCGTCCGGGAGACTATGGCTACACCTTC.

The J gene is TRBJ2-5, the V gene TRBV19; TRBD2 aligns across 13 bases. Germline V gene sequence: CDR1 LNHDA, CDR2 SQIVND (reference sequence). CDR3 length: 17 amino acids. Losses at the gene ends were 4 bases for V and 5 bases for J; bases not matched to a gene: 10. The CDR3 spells CASSTPGLAGVTETQYF. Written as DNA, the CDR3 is TGTGCCAGTAGTACCCCCGGACTAGCGGGAGTGACGGAGACCCAGTACTTC.